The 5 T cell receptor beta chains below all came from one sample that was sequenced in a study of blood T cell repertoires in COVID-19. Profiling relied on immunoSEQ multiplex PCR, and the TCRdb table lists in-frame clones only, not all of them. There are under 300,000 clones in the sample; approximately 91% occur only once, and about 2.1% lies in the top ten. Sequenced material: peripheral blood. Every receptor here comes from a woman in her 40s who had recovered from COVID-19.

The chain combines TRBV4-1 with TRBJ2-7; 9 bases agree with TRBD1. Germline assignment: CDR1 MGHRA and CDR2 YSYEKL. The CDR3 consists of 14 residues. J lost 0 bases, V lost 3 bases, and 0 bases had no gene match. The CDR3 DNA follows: TGCGCCAGCAGCCAGGGACAGGGCTCCTACGAGCAGTACTTC. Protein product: CASSQGQGSYEQYF.

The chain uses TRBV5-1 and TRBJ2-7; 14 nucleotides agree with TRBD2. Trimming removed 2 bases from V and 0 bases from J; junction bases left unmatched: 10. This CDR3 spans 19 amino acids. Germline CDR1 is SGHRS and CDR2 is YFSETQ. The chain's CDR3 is CASSFGGTSGRPISYEQYF. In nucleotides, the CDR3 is TGCGCCAGCAGCTTTGGGGGGACTAGCGGGAGACCCATCTCCTACGAGCAGTACTTC.

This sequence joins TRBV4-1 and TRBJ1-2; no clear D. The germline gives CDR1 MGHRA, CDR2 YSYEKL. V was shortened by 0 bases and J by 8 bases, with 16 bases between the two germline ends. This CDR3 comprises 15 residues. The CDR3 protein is CASSQDQVFSEGYTF. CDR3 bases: TGCGCCAGCAGCCAAGATCAGGTCTTTTCAGAAGGCTACACCTTC.

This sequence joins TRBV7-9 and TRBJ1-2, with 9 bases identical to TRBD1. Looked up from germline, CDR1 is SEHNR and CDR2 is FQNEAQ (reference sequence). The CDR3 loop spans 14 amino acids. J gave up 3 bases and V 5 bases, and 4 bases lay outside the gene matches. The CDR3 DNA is TGTGCCAGCAGCCAGGACAGGGGAGACTATGGCTACACCTTC. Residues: CASSQDRGDYGYTF. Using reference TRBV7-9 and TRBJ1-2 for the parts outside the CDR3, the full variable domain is DTGVSQNPRHKITKRGQNVTFRCDPISEHNRLYWYRQTLGQGPEFLTYFQNEAQLEKSRLLSDRFSAERPKGSFSTLEIQRTEQGDSAMYLCASSQDRGDYGYTFGSGTRLTVV.

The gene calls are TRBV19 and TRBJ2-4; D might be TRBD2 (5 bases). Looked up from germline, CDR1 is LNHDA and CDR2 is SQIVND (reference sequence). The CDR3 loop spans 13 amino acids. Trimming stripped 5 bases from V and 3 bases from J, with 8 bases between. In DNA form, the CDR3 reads TGTGCCAGTAGTGTCCGGGGCAAAAACATTCAGTACTTC. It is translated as CASSVRGKNIQYF.